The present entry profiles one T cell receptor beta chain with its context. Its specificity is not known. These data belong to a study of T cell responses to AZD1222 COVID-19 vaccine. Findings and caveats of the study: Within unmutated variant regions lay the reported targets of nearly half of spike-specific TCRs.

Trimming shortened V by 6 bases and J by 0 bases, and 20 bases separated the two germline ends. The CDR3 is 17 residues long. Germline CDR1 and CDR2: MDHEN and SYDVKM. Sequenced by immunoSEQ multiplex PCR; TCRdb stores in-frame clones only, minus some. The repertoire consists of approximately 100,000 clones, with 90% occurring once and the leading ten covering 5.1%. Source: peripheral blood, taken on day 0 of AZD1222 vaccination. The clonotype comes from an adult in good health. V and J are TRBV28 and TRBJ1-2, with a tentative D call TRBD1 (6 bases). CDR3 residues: CASSPSDSRAANYGYTF. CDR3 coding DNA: TGTGCCAGCAGCCCCTCGGACAGCCGCGCGGCTAACTATGGCTACACCTTC.